Each of the 14 T cell receptor beta chains below was sequenced from the same sample in a study of CD8+ T cells in alopecia areata. After isolation, RNA underwent reverse transcription to generate cDNA as the sequencing template. The table came from immunoSEQ multiplex PCR; TCRdb's copy has only in-frame clones and leaves some out. The data show about 180,000 clones, less than 75% seen once. Sample treatment: oral pan-JAK inhibitor, 5-10 mg twice daily. Sequenced here: CD4+ T cells sorted from blood, sampled between weeks 55 and 65, from a patient treated with tofacitinib. The receptors originated from a human donor with alopecia areata.

The chain carries TRBV27 and TRBJ1-6; perhaps TRBD1 as D (5 bases). Per the germline V gene, CDR1 is MNHEY and CDR2 is SMNVEV (reference sequence). Trimming took off 4 bases at V and 0 bases at J, with 10 bases between the two ends. CDR3 length: 16 amino acids. The CDR3 DNA follows: TGTGCCAGCAGTTGGCTCGGGGCCTCCTATAATTCACCCCTCCACTTT. This encodes CASSWLGASYNSPLHF.

The chain links TRBV13 to TRBJ1-2; unclear D gene. The CDR3 is made up of 14 amino acids. From germline, CDR1 is PRHDT and CDR2 FYEKMQ (reference sequence). V lost 5 bases and J 0 bases, leaving 10 bases between the germline ends. The CDR3 region is CASSRDKANYGYTF. In DNA form, the CDR3 reads TGTGCCAGCAGCCGCGACAAAGCTAACTATGGCTACACCTTC.

The chain recombines TRBV27 with TRBJ1-6; tentatively, D is TRBD1 (5 bases). This CDR3 spans 13 amino acids. Germline V gene lookup returns CDR1 MNHEY and CDR2 SMNVEV (reference sequence). V was trimmed by 3 bases and J by 11 bases, leaving 11 bases between them. DNA of the CDR3: TGTGCCAGCAGTTTGGGGGACGTAGCACCCCTCCACTTT. It is translated as CASSLGDVAPLHF.

This clone was recorded a few times. The rearrangement links TRBV29-1 to TRBJ2-3, with D perhaps TRBD2 (6 bases). Germline CDR1 and CDR2: SQVTM and ANQGSEA. With 4 bases removed from V and 1 base from J, the gap between germline ends came to 9 bases. This CDR3 contains 13 residues. The CDR3 region is CSVAEGGTDTQYF. CDR3 nucleotides: TGCAGCGTTGCGGAGGGAGGCACAGATACGCAGTATTTT.

The CDR3 DNA reads as TGTGCCAGCAGTTTATCGTTGGACAATGAGCAGTTCTTC. It specifies CASSLSLDNEQFF. The chain couples TRBV27 to TRBJ2-1; D not resolved. CDR3 length equals 13 residues. Germline V gene data show CDR1 as MNHEY and CDR2 as SMNVEV (reference sequence). The V and J ends lost 0 bases and 5 bases respectively, with 5 bases between them.

This clone showed up just a few times. The chain links TRBV20-1 to TRBJ1-1; D not certain. CDR1 is DFQATT, CDR2 SNEGSKA, per germline (reference sequence). This CDR3 has 11 amino acids. V was trimmed by 6 bases and J by 1 base, leaving 6 bases between them. This CDR3 reads CSAGWNTEAFF. The CDR3 region has the DNA TGCAGTGCCGGGTGGAACACTGAAGCTTTCTTT.

V and J are TRBV29-1 and TRBJ2-1; D not resolved. Trimming took 4 bases from V and 3 from J, leaving 16 bases between them. Per the germline V gene, CDR1 is SQVTM and CDR2 is ANQGSEA. This CDR3 has 15 amino acids. The DNA of the CDR3 is TGCAGCGTTGCCCCTCGTACGGTGGGCTACAATGAGCAGTTCTTC. Translated: CSVAPRTVGYNEQFF.

The sample holds a few counts of this clone. V is TRBV29-1 and J is TRBJ1-1, with 9 positions matching TRBD1. Germline values: CDR1 SQVTM, CDR2 ANQGSEA. V lost 6 bases to trimming and J lost 3 bases; unmatched junction nucleotides: 17. The CDR3 has 17 residues. Here the CDR3 DNA reads TGCAGCGTGAAACCGGGACAGGGTAATTTACAACACACTGAAGCTTTCTTT. It yields the protein CSVKPGQGNLQHTEAFF.

This clone has only one observation. The DNA for the CDR3 is TGCGCCAGCAGCTACAACAGGGACGGTGAAGCTTTCTTT. This codes for CASSYNRDGEAFF. The J gene is TRBJ1-1, the V gene TRBV5-1; weak D call: TRBD1 (6 bases). CDR1 and CDR2 from the germline V gene are SGHRS and YFSETQ. This CDR3 has 13 residues. Trimming stripped 3 bases from V and 7 bases from J, with 13 bases between.

The table lists this clone with a count of one. The rearrangement links TRBV6-1 to TRBJ1-2; 7 bases align to TRBD1. The CDR3 is 14 amino acids. Germline V gene data show CDR1 as MNHNS and CDR2 as SASEGT. Trimming removed 3 bases from V and 8 bases from J; junction bases left unmatched: 9. The CDR3 loop reads CASSDRQGPPGYTF. The CDR3 bases are TGTGCCAGCAGTGACCGACAGGGACCACCCGGCTACACCTTC.

The genes are TRBV5-1 and TRBJ1-1; 8 positions agree with TRBD1. The CDR3 has 13 residues. Germline V CDR1 and CDR2: SGHRS, YFSETQ. Trimming cost V 4 bases and J 7 bases; bases outside gene matches: 6. The CDR3 DNA reads TGCGCCAGCAGCCGAATCGGGACAGGTGAAGCTTTCTTT. Protein: CASSRIGTGEAFF.

The rearrangement uses TRBV4-1 and TRBJ2-5; 7 nucleotides agree with TRBD1. With 4 bases clipped from V and 2 bases from J, the junction kept 4 bases outside the gene matches. This CDR3 is 14 amino acids long. Per germline, CDR1 MGHRA and CDR2 YSYEKL. The DNA for the CDR3 is TGCGCCAGCAGCCTACAGGGGCTTCAAGAGACCCAGTACTTC. As protein: CASSLQGLQETQYF.

This clone was seen more than once but under ten times. The V gene is TRBV7-2, the J gene TRBJ1-1; a weak D match, TRBD1 (5 bases). The CDR3 consists of 13 residues. Looked up from germline, CDR1 is SGHTA and CDR2 is FQGNSA. V shed 4 bases and J shed 7 bases, with 13 bases lying between them. The CDR3 loop is CASSYSQGLEAFF. In DNA, the CDR3 is TGTGCCAGCAGCTATTCCCAGGGACTTGAAGCTTTCTTT.

The chain carries TRBV29-1 and TRBJ2-3; 14 bases line up with TRBD2. This CDR3 has 14 residues. CDR1 is SQVTM, CDR2 ANQGSEA, per germline. Trimming took 1 base from V and 7 from J; bases not matched to a gene: 1. CDR3 sequence: CSVEGLAGGYTQYF. The DNA for the CDR3 is TGCAGCGTTGAAGGACTAGCGGGGGGGTATACGCAGTATTTT.